This T cell receptor beta chain was captured by sequencing in a study of T cell clonotyping in hematopoietic cell transplantation. The CDR3 spans 13 residues. V lost 2 bases and J lost 7, with 11 bases in between. Germline V lookup: CDR1 MDHEN, CDR2 SYDVKM. Profiling relied on immunoSEQ multiplex PCR, and the TCRdb table lists in-frame clones only, not all of them. The sample comprises over 35,000 clones, approximately 89% of which are singletons, and over 1.5% rests with the top ten. This clonotype was obtained from a woman aged 40-49 years in good health. Some clones in this sample may be carry-over from other donors' samples. The chain carries TRBV28 and TRBJ1-1; D not resolved. The sequenced sample consisted of peripheral blood mononuclear cells. This CDR3 is CASSLGTAFEAFF. CDR3 nucleotide sequence: TGTGCCAGCAGTTTAGGAACAGCCTTTGAAGCTTTCTTT.